The entry that follows covers one T cell receptor beta chain sequence. Its antigen is as yet unknown. Extraction and reverse transcription of RNA yielded cDNA as the sequencing template. Only in-frame clones appear in the TCRdb table, and some are missing; sequencing was by immunoSEQ multiplex PCR. The sample consists of approximately 59,000 clones, 45% to 50% of them appearing once. The data belong to a study of CD8+ T cells in alopecia areata. In the study overall: Patients in the treated group were given tofacitinib by mouth, 5 to 10 mg twice a day.

This CDR3 comprises 16 residues. Trimming took off 0 bases at V and 5 bases at J, with 14 bases between the two ends. Germline-derived CDR1 and CDR2 are MNHEY and SVGAGI. Study-wide points: Sharing of TCRs across patients appeared less clear than in mice, possibly for HLA-related reasons.

PBMCs served as the source from which CD4+ and CD8+ T cells were sorted. This sequence was found in a human donor with alopecia areata. This rearrangement joins TRBV6-5 to TRBJ2-1; D is possibly TRBD2 (5 bases). Material: CD8+ T cells sorted from blood, obtained at week 0. The CDR3 region is CASSYSIRSGNNEQFF. In DNA, the CDR3 is TGTGCCAGCAGTTACTCGATCCGGAGCGGCAACAATGAGCAGTTCTTC.